The clone carrying this T cell receptor (beta chain) has ten or more counts. These data are taken from a study of T-cell reconstitution after alpha-beta-depleted transplantation in children. The CDR3 runs to 14 residues. CDR1 LNHNV and CDR2 YYDKDF come from the germline V gene (reference sequence). Trimming took off 0 bases at V and 0 bases at J, with 3 bases between the two ends. Researchers prepared the TCRbeta library using unique molecular identifiers, the study reports. Each CDR3 protein gets one entry after TCRdb re-called the PCR reads with MiXCR. The profile shows approximately 93,000 distinct CDR3 sequences, approximately 8.4% of them singletons.

The source was PBMCs from the stem cell graft donor, collected from the stem cell graft. This rearrangement joins TRBV15 to TRBJ1-5, with D unresolved. The receptor was derived from a human donor who donated a stem cell graft to a child with congenital amegakaryocytic thrombocytopenia. CDR3 coding DNA: TGTGCCACCAGCAGAGAAGATAGCAATCAGCCCCAGCATTTT. Amino acid sequence: CATSREDSNQPQHF. Full variable domain (rest looked up from reference TRBV15 and TRBJ1-5): DAMVIQNPRYQVTQFGKPVTLSCSQTLNHNVMYWYQQKSSQAPKLLFHYYDKDFNNEADTPDNFQSRRPNTSFCFLDIRSPGLGDTAMYLCATSREDSNQPQHFGDGTRLSIL.